A single sample gave rise to the 14 T cell receptor beta chains below, sequenced in a study of T cell therapy after organ transplantation. The repertoire was sequenced with immunoSEQ multiplex PCR; TCRdb's copy has only in-frame clones and lacks some. The sample shows over 1,500 clones, roughly 89% of them seen only once. The antigens of these receptors remain unknown. Sample time point: 20-29 weeks after completion of therapy. Material: CD8+ T cells from blood, obtained after autologous CMV-specific T cell therapy. Receptors originate from a human patient who had received a solid organ transplant and had CMV disease. Some T cells may have originated in the graft donor.

Only a few counts were recorded for this clone. The chain couples TRBV25-1 to TRBJ1-1; no firm D call. V lost 6 bases and J lost 3, with 5 bases in between. CDR1 MGHDK and CDR2 SYGVNS come from the germline V gene. There are 11 residues in the CDR3. CDR3 sequence reads: CASSIHTEAFF. CDR3 in DNA: TGTGCCAGCAGCATCCACACTGAAGCTTTCTTT.

The chain combines TRBV4-1 with TRBJ2-7; D might be TRBD1 (6 bases). Germline values: CDR1 MGHRA, CDR2 YSYEKL. Trimming took 0 bases from V and 6 from J, leaving 15 bases between them. The CDR3 runs 15 residues. For the CDR3, the DNA is TGCGCCAGCAGCCAAGAGGGGGTACAGGGCGGCGAGCAGTACTTC. The encoded protein is CASSQEGVQGGEQYF.

The CDR3, as DNA: TGTGCCAGCAGTGAAAATACAAATAGCAATCAGCCCCAGCATTTT. Its translation is CASSENTNSNQPQHF. This chain joins TRBV2 and TRBJ1-5; D gene unclear. CDR1 is SNHLY and CDR2 is FYNNEI in the germline V gene. The CDR3 has 15 amino acids. V shed 2 bases and J shed 0 bases, with 8 bases lying between them. The full variable domain, with the rest looked up from reference TRBV2 and TRBJ1-5, is EPEVTQTPSHQVTQMGQEVILRCVPISNHLYFYWYRQILGQKVEFLVSFYNNEISEKSEIFDDQFSVERPDGSNFTLKIRSTKLEDSAMYFCASSENTNSNQPQHFGDGTRLSIL.

This clone occurred once. The rearrangement joins TRBV28 to TRBJ2-7; unclear D gene. V gave up 5 bases and J gave up 3 bases, with 14 bases separating them. The CDR3 totals 14 residues. Germline CDR1 is MDHEN and CDR2 is SYDVKM. The DNA of the CDR3 is TGTGCCAGCAGTCCCAGTTCCAGGCTCTACGAGCAGTACTTC. Its translation is CASSPSSRLYEQYF.

V is TRBV19 and J is TRBJ1-5, with D hard to call. The germline V gene encodes CDR1 LNHDA and CDR2 SQIVND (reference sequence). This CDR3 contains 14 residues. V lost 5 bases and J 7 bases, leaving 15 bases between the germline ends. DNA for the CDR3: TGTGCCAGTAGTTTAGCGGGCCCACGGCAGCCCCAGCATTTT. Translation gives CASSLAGPRQPQHF. The full variable domain, rest sourced from reference TRBV19 and TRBJ1-5, is DGGITQSPKYLFRKEGQNVTLSCEQNLNHDAMYWYRQDPGQGLRLIYYSQIVNDFQKGDIAEGYSVSREKKESFPLTVTSAQKNPTAFYLCASSLAGPRQPQHFGDGTRLSIL.

The count of this clone is one. The chain recombines TRBV19 with TRBJ1-1; D uncertain. There are 13 residues in the CDR3. V gave up 6 bases and J gave up 0 bases, with 8 bases separating them. Germline loops: CDR1 LNHDA, CDR2 SQIVND (reference sequence). The CDR3 loop reads CASRGSMNTEAFF. The CDR3 DNA is TGTGCCAGTAGAGGGTCCATGAACACTGAAGCTTTCTTT.

CDR3 DNA sequence: TGTGCCAGCAGCGCCACCACCCCGATTAATGCGGGAGACACCATATATTTT. Amino acid sequence: CASSATTPINAGDTIYF. V and J are TRBV9 and TRBJ1-3; D unclear. This CDR3 region has 17 residues. Between the trimmed V and J ends, which lost 3 bases and 8 bases, there was a span of 24 bases. CDR1 and CDR2 (germline): SGDLS, YYNGEE.

This chain links TRBV9 with TRBJ2-3; D uncertain. The length of the CDR3 is 14 residues. CDR1 and CDR2 from the germline V gene are SGDLS and YYNGEE. V was cut by 0 bases and J by 2 bases, with 7 bases left in between. CDR3 in amino acids: CASSVEADTDTQYF. CDR3 DNA sequence: TGTGCCAGCAGCGTAGAGGCCGACACAGATACGCAGTATTTT.

A single count supports this clone. The chain carries TRBV9 and TRBJ2-3; D may be TRBD1 (6 bases). The CDR3 sequence is 16 residues long. Trimming stripped 0 bases from V and 1 base from J, with 12 bases between. Germline CDR1 reads SGDLS; CDR2 reads YYNGEE. The CDR3 DNA reads as TGTGCCAGCAGCGTAGGGGTACAGGGTCGCACAGATACGCAGTATTTT. Protein: CASSVGVQGRTDTQYF.

This clone has only one observation. The rearrangement uses TRBV27 and TRBJ2-7; 7 nucleotides match TRBD1. From germline, CDR1 is MNHEY and CDR2 SMNVEV (reference sequence). CDR3 size: 15 residues. V trimming: 5 bases; J trimming: 5 bases; junction bases outside the gene matches: 12. DNA for the CDR3: TGTGCCAGCAGTCGGCCCGGGACAGCTCCTAACGAGCAGTACTTC. The encoded protein is CASSRPGTAPNEQYF.

This clone has just a few counts. The junction differs from germline at one of its ends, possibly a read error. V and J are TRBV5-1 and TRBJ2-6; D call uncertain. CDR1 SGHRS and CDR2 YFSETQ come from the germline V gene. CDR3 length: 14 residues. CDR3 sequence (DNA): TGTGCCAGCTTTATGGGGTCTGGGGCCAACGTCCTGACTTTC. Amino acid sequence: CASFMGSGANVLTF.

The rearrangement links TRBV19 to TRBJ2-1, with 9 bases that match TRBD2. The CDR3 spans 15 residues. J lost 2 bases, V lost 4 bases, and 3 bases had no gene match. Germline CDR1 LNHDA, CDR2 SQIVND (reference sequence). The CDR3 DNA sequence: TGTGCCAGTAGTACGGCGGGGGGGCCCTACAATGAGCAGTTCTTC. Translation: CASSTAGGPYNEQFF.

A remark on this clone: This sample includes further DNA sequences coding for the same CDR3. V is TRBV4-1 and J is TRBJ1-3, with TRBD1 as a possible D gene (5 bases). Per germline, CDR1 MGHRA and CDR2 YSYEKL. This CDR3 spans 16 amino acids. Trimming pared 4 bases from V and 1 base from J, leaving 14 bases between. CDR3 bases: TGCGCCAGCAGCCCCGGGGGTGCTGATTCTGGAAACACCATATATTTT. The encoded protein is CASSPGGADSGNTIYF.

A word on this clone: Its ends do not fully match the called genes, so a read error is possible. The chain recombines TRBV4-1 with TRBJ1-2, with D tentatively TRBD1 (6 bases). CDR3 length: 16 residues. Germline CDR1 is MGHRA and CDR2 is YSYEKL. Written as DNA, the CDR3 is TGCGCCAGCAGCGAAGAGAGGACAGTCCAAGGGGACGGCTACACCTTC. Protein product: CASSEERTVQGDGYTF.